Reported below is one TCR beta chain. Its target is unknown. This specimen belongs to a study of cytotoxic CD8 clonotypes in ibrutinib-treated CLL. Findings and caveats of the study: Ibrutinib response saw clonality rise, and progression saw it return toward baseline.

Assay used: immunoSEQ multiplex PCR; TCRdb lists only in-frame clones, some missing. The sample has some 200,000 clones, around 72% seen once. The receptor was isolated from a human donor with chronic lymphocytic leukemia. The sample in question was PBMCs, obtained after 24 months of ibrutinib treatment.

CDR3 loop: CASRSPGQSSYEQYF. The CDR3 bases are TGTGCCAGCAGGTCACCGGGACAGAGCTCCTACGAGCAGTACTTC. The genes are TRBV6-6 and TRBJ2-7; 7 bases align to TRBD1. The CDR3 covers 15 residues. The J segment lost 0 bases and the V segment lost 6 bases, leaving 8 bases of the junction unmatched. Germline CDR1 reads MNHNY; CDR2 reads SVGAGI (reference sequence).